This entry concerns a single TCR beta chain. It has no known antigen specificity. No much larger clone is present one base from it, and per-base qualities are unavailable. TCRbeta CDR3 regions were amplified from genomic DNA using the immunoSEQ Assay, a bias-controlled multiplex PCR. Concerning the study's data processing: Within the assay, amplification of reference gene primers was used to estimate how many nucleated cells each sample contained. To quantify the absolute abundance of each unique TCRbeta CDR3 rearrangement, sequence reads were collapsed and filtered. Productive Simpson clonality was computed per sample as the square root of Simpson's diversity index over productive rearrangements. The source is immuneACCESS, and TCRdb retained only in-frame sequences with V and J called. Part of the clones is not carried over; for the studies checked, unresolved V genes explain less than half of this, and the remainder is unexplained. Clone size and V and J calls were adopted from that table, with D and trimming inferred from the DNA. This sample has some 350,000 clones in its table, and approximately 91% of those were observed once. Roughly 6.6% of the sample belongs to the ten largest clones.

One collaborating source in Seattle enrolled patients during active infection and followed them longitudinally through the course of disease. Whole blood was collected in K2EDTA tubes by collaborating institutions according to the institutions' own protocols. Collaborator samples were shipped for TCRbeta analysis as frozen whole blood, isolated PBMCs, or DNA extracted from either sample type. The sample belongs to a study of blood T cell repertoires in COVID-19 (dated by TCRdb to the early 2020s). With respect to the entire study: Samples from collaborators originated in the United States, Italy and Spain and spanned both the acute and convalescent phases of COVID-19. The prospective study material was composed of cDNA or gDNA derived from T cells, B-cell-depleted T cells, or PBMCs. A de-identified subject ID, COVID-19 status, age in years and sex were almost always included in the sample metadata. Where HLA class I and class II types were available, the types were taken from metadata supplied by the sample provider, not from assay-based typing. The samples were drawn from two sources: the first 160 participants of the ongoing ImmuneRACE study, and 1,254 subjects contributed by 6 global collaborators. Subjects who had been exposed to COVID-19, were actively infected with it, or had recovered from it provided the deeply sampled blood TCRbeta repertoires that made up the dataset. A freely available public database, intended as a resource for researchers studying the immune response to SARS-CoV-2, is where the repertoires were released. The paper's findings and limits, for the study overall: The amount of clinical and demographic metadata varied by source and participant and was provided uncurated.

The CDR3 starts with the cysteine, ends with the phenylalanine, and has 15 residues. Left in the record is the CDR3 DNA by itself, 45 bases read in frame from the first base. The germline V gene provides CDR1 KGHSH and CDR2 LQKENI. Trimming takes 7 bases off V and 4 bases off J; junction bases not matched to a gene: 11. This sequence uses TRBV18 and TRBJ2-3, with 7 central nucleotides matching TRBD2. The specimen was peripheral blood. This clonotype was sampled from a woman aged 70 to 79 with COVID-19, enrolled during active disease. The DNA reads TGTGCCAGCTTCCCTCGACTAGCTGGCCCAGATACGCAGTATTTT. It specifies CASFPRLAGPDTQYF.